The 28 T cell receptor beta chains below come from one sample, sequenced in a study of T-cell reconstitution after alpha-beta-depleted transplantation in children. Preparing the TCRbeta library involved the use of unique molecular identifiers. Via MiXCR, TCRdb re-called the PCR reads, giving one row per CDR3 protein. The sample lists 400,000 to 450,000 distinct CDR3 sequences; roughly 43% were seen once. Sequencing used PBMCs, obtained before TCRalphabeta/CD19-depleted stem cell transplant. The receptors derive from a girl between 2 and 10 years old with aplastic anemia, due to receive a stem cell transplant.

The chain combines TRBV29-1 with TRBJ2-1; the match to TRBD2 covers 13 bases. Germline V lookup: CDR1 SQVTM, CDR2 ANQGSEA. CDR3 length equals 15 residues. V trimming: 0 bases; J trimming: 6 bases; junction bases outside the gene matches: 2. DNA for the CDR3: TGCAGCGTTGAAGAAGGGACTAGCGGGATCAATGAGCAGTTCTTC. This encodes CSVEEGTSGINEQFF.

The rearrangement joins TRBV20-1 to TRBJ2-5; TRBD1 or TRBD2 may be the D gene (5 bases each). CDR3 length: 12 residues. Deletions cut 5 bases from V and 1 base from J, with 8 bases between. Germline lookup yields CDR1 DFQATT and CDR2 SNEGSKA (reference sequence). The DNA for the CDR3 is TGCAGTGCTCTGGGGACCCAAGAGACCCAGTACTTC. Residues: CSALGTQETQYF.

CDR3 protein: CASSFGTSAHNEQFF. CDR3 nucleotides: TGTGCCAGCAGTTTCGGGACTAGCGCCCACAATGAGCAGTTCTTC. The chain recombines TRBV28 with TRBJ2-1; 10 bases are a match to TRBD2. Per the germline V gene, CDR1 is MDHEN and CDR2 is SYDVKM. The CDR3 length is 15 residues. The junction had 4 bases not matched to a gene; V was cut back by 3 bases and J by 5 bases.

The V gene is TRBV7-2, the J gene TRBJ2-7, with 10 nucleotides matching TRBD2. Trimming took 6 bases from V and 5 from J; bases not matched to a gene: 13. The germline CDR1 and CDR2 sequences are SGHTA and FQGNSA. The CDR3 contains 16 residues. The DNA for the CDR3 is TGTGCCAGCAGGGAGGGAGAAAGCGGGAGGGACGACGAGCAGTACTTC. Residues: CASREGESGRDDEQYF. The whole variable domain, remainder taken from reference TRBV7-2 and TRBJ2-7, is GAGVSQSPSNKVTEKGKDVELRCDPISGHTALYWYRQSLGQGLEFLIYFQGNSAPDKSGLPSDRFSAERTGGSVSTLTIQRTQQEDSAVYLCASREGESGRDDEQYFGPGTRLTVT.

This chain joins TRBV12-3 or TRBV12-4 and TRBJ2-7; TRBD1 aligns across 7 bases. J was trimmed by 0 bases and V by 0 bases; bases with no gene match: 5. CDR3 length: 16 amino acids. As DNA, the CDR3 is TGTGCCAGCAGTTTAGCGCACGGGACAGCCTCCTACGAGCAGTACTTC. This gives the protein CASSLAHGTASYEQYF.

V and J are TRBV10-3 and TRBJ2-7; either TRBD1 or TRBD2 may fit D (6 bases each). Between the trimmed V and J ends, which lost 6 bases and 2 bases, there was a span of 17 bases. Germline-derived CDR1 and CDR2 are ENHRY and SYGVKD. The CDR3 has 15 residues. This chain's CDR3 is CAISKPGAATYEQYF. The CDR3 DNA is TGTGCCATCAGCAAACCGGGGGCAGCGACCTACGAGCAGTACTTC.

This clonotype was found many times. The gene calls are TRBV24-1 and TRBJ2-1, with 8 bases matching TRBD1. The V segment lost 1 base and the J segment 8 bases; nucleotides outside the gene matches: 15. CDR1 KGHDR and CDR2 SFDVKD come from the germline V gene. The CDR3 totals 18 residues. The CDR3 protein is CATSDFGKGDRGVDEQFF. CDR3 nucleotides: TGTGCCACCAGTGATTTTGGAAAGGGAGACAGGGGCGTCGATGAGCAGTTCTTC.

The chain combines TRBV29-1 with TRBJ2-3, with 12 bases aligning to TRBD1. The CDR3 loop spans 14 amino acids. The junction had 4 bases not matched to a gene; V was cut back by 6 bases and J by 3 bases. Germline values: CDR1 SQVTM, CDR2 ANQGSEA. The CDR3 nucleotides are TGCAGCGTCGGGACAGGGGGCAGGACAGATACGCAGTATTTT. It encodes CSVGTGGRTDTQYF.

The CDR3 region has the DNA TGTGCCAGCAGCCCGGAGAGGGTGTACAATGAGCAGTTCTTC. Translation gives CASSPERVYNEQFF. J is TRBJ2-1 and V is TRBV7-9; D possibly corresponds to TRBD2 (5 bases). Deletions cut 5 bases from V and 4 bases from J, with 12 bases between. This CDR3 is 14 amino acids long. Germline CDR1 SEHNR, CDR2 FQNEAQ (reference sequence).

This clonotype was detected only a few times. The chain uses TRBV4-1 and TRBJ2-7, with 11 bases matching TRBD2. The CDR3 extends over 15 amino acids. J gave up 3 bases and V 4 bases, and 5 bases lay outside the gene matches. The germline V gene encodes CDR1 MGHRA and CDR2 YSYEKL. The CDR3 DNA reads as TGCGCCAGCAGCCTCCGACTAGCGGGAATCTACGAGCAGTACTTC. Translating it yields CASSLRLAGIYEQYF.

The V and J genes are TRBV6-5 and TRBJ2-7; no reliable D call. Germline values: CDR1 MNHEY, CDR2 SVGAGI. The CDR3 consists of 14 residues. The ends were cut back, 0 bases at V and 6 bases at J, with 12 bases in the middle. The CDR3 bases are TGTGCCAGCAGTTACTCCTTACATAGAAGCGAGCAGTACTTC. This sequence encodes CASSYSLHRSEQYF.

The sample holds many counts of this clonotype. CDR3 protein: CASSGWNSYEQYF. The DNA of the CDR3 is TGTGCCAGCTCCGGATGGAACTCCTACGAGCAGTACTTC. The V and J genes are TRBV7-6 and TRBJ2-7, with D unresolved. The germline V and J ends were trimmed by 8 bases and 0 bases, with 11 bases remaining between them. From germline, CDR1 is SGHVS and CDR2 FNYEAQ. This CDR3 has 13 residues.

The rearrangement joins TRBV28 to TRBJ2-5, with D perhaps matching TRBD1 (6 bases). The V gene lost 3 bases and the J gene lost 0 bases, with 14 bases spanning the gap. Germline values: CDR1 MDHEN, CDR2 SYDVKM. The length of the CDR3 is 16 residues. The CDR3 nucleotides are TGTGCCAGCAGTTTGTTCGACAGGAGATACCAAGAGACCCAGTACTTC. Protein: CASSLFDRRYQETQYF.

This chain connects TRBV7-6 to TRBJ2-5, with D perhaps TRBD1 or TRBD2 (6 bases each). The CDR3 is 13 residues long. Germline V gene lookup returns CDR1 SGHVS and CDR2 FNYEAQ. The V end lost 6 bases, the J end lost 5 bases, and 13 bases lay between the germline ends. The CDR3 DNA sequence: TGTGCCAGCAGTGGGGGGCTTCTGGAGACCCAGTACTTC. Its protein product is CASSGGLLETQYF.

With regard to this clonotype: Sequence at one end of the junction differs from germline and may be a read error. V is TRBV6-2 or TRBV6-3 and J is TRBJ2-1; D perhaps matches TRBD2 (6 bases). The CDR3 length is 16 residues. Germline V lookup: CDR1 MNHEY, CDR2 SVGEGT. The CDR3, as DNA: TGTGCCAGCAGGACCGTTAGCGGACGCTCCTACAACGAGCAGTTCTTC. Amino acids: CASRTVSGRSYNEQFF.

V and J are TRBV20-1 and TRBJ2-1, with 7 nucleotides matching TRBD2. The CDR3 consists of 14 residues. Per the germline V gene, CDR1 is DFQATT and CDR2 is SNEGSKA (reference sequence). V lost 6 bases and J lost 4; bases outside the gene matches: 9. CDR3 DNA sequence: TGCAGTGCCCACTCTAGCGGTGGATACAATGAGCAGTTCTTC. It is translated as CSAHSSGGYNEQFF.

This clonotype was seen more than once but under ten times. The chain recombines TRBV7-9 with TRBJ2-3; D is unclear. Trimming removed 6 bases at V and 4 bases at J, with 14 bases between. The CDR3 spans 14 residues. Germline CDR1 is SEHNR and CDR2 is FQNEAQ (reference sequence). The CDR3: CASRGMTRPDTQYF. In DNA, the CDR3 is TGTGCCAGCAGGGGAATGACCAGGCCAGATACGCAGTATTTT.

This clonotype was detected a few times. The chain combines TRBV19 with TRBJ1-2; the D is unclear. V lost 6 bases to trimming and J lost 4 bases, with 6 bases between them. Germline assignment: CDR1 LNHDA and CDR2 SQIVND (reference sequence). The CDR3 loop spans 11 amino acids. This CDR3 reads CASRVAYGYTF. CDR3 nucleotides: TGTGCCAGTAGAGTCGCCTATGGCTACACCTTC.

This chain joins TRBV7-6 and TRBJ2-7; D perhaps matches TRBD2 (5 bases). V was clipped by 1 base and J by 2 bases, with 9 bases between them. CDR3 size: 14 residues. CDR1 and CDR2 (germline): SGHVS, FNYEAQ. The DNA of the CDR3 is TGTGCCAGCAGCTTAGACGAGGGTCCCTACGAGCAGTACTTC. It specifies CASSLDEGPYEQYF.

The genes are TRBV5-1 and TRBJ2-5; D perhaps matches TRBD1 (6 bases). This CDR3 spans 12 amino acids. Trimming shortened V by 3 bases and J by 12 bases, and 15 bases separated the two germline ends. Germline CDR1 is SGHRS and CDR2 is YFSETQ. Here the CDR3 reads CASSSVQGPEYF. The CDR3 DNA reads as TGCGCCAGCAGCTCCGTCCAGGGGCCCGAGTACTTC.

This clonotype was detected many times. V and J are TRBV12-3 or TRBV12-4 and TRBJ1-3; D unclear. The CDR3 totals 14 residues. Trimming took off 6 bases at V and 2 bases at J, with 11 bases between the two ends. Written as DNA, the CDR3 is TGTGCCAGCAGCTCCAGTTTCCCTGGAAACACCATATATTTT. Translated: CASSSSFPGNTIYF.

The genes are TRBV10-1 and TRBJ1-1, with D unclear. The CDR3 runs 13 residues. Germline CDR1 and CDR2: WNHNN and SYGVQD (reference sequence). Trimming left V 3 bases short and J 0 bases short, with 5 bases between. The CDR3 DNA follows: TGCGCCAGCAGTGAAGGAATGAACACTGAAGCTTTCTTT. As protein: CASSEGMNTEAFF.

In its sample, this clonotype was seen a few times. In DNA form, the CDR3 reads TGTGCCAGTAGTATATCCGGGAACACTGAAGCTTTCTTT. It is translated as CASSISGNTEAFF. The chain is built from TRBV19 and TRBJ1-1, with no clear D. This CDR3 comprises 13 residues. CDR1 is LNHDA, CDR2 SQIVND, per germline (reference sequence). The V end lost 2 bases, the J end lost 1 base, and 5 bases lay between the germline ends.

V is TRBV4-1 and J is TRBJ2-5; D remains unclear. The CDR3 length is 14 residues. Trimming cost V 4 bases and J 7 bases, with 16 bases left between them. Germline V gene sequence: CDR1 MGHRA, CDR2 YSYEKL. The CDR3 DNA reads TGCGCCAGCAGCCCGGGCCGGTCTTCGGGGACCCAGTACTTC. Protein: CASSPGRSSGTQYF.

This clonotype appeared a few times. The gene calls are TRBV20-1 and TRBJ2-3; D possibly corresponds to TRBD2 (6 bases). Germline V gene lookup returns CDR1 DFQATT and CDR2 SNEGSKA (reference sequence). This CDR3 contains 14 residues. V lost 5 bases, J lost 1 base, and 13 bases lay in between. CDR3 in amino acids: CSAAPGGGTDTQYF. Written as DNA, the CDR3 is TGCAGTGCTGCCCCTGGAGGGGGCACAGATACGCAGTATTTT.

V and J are TRBV24-1 and TRBJ2-7, with TRBD1 as a possible D gene (6 bases). There are 13 residues in the CDR3. V was trimmed by 6 bases and J by 4 bases, leaving 12 bases between them. Germline loops: CDR1 KGHDR, CDR2 SFDVKD. The CDR3 sequence: CATSQGRGYEQYF. CDR3 nucleotide sequence: TGTGCCACCAGTCAGGGGAGAGGGTACGAGCAGTACTTC.

The rearrangement links TRBV7-2 to TRBJ1-3; no clear D gene. V lost 4 bases, J lost 6 bases, and 22 bases lay in between. Germline V gene sequence: CDR1 SGHTA, CDR2 FQGNSA. This CDR3 is 17 amino acids long. CDR3 DNA: TGTGCCAGCAGCTCAGGCCCCTTAGGGAATAAGTTAAACACCATATATTTT. Amino acids: CASSSGPLGNKLNTIYF.

The V and J genes are TRBV7-2 and TRBJ2-1; 8 nucleotides agree with TRBD2. Germline loops: CDR1 SGHTA, CDR2 FQGNSA. There are 15 residues in the CDR3. Trimming at V came to 5 bases and at J to 8 bases, leaving 11 bases not matched to a gene. CDR3 DNA: TGTGCCAGCAGCCCCCAAGGGCGGGAGGCCTATGAGCAGTTCTTC. Translating it yields CASSPQGREAYEQFF. The full variable domain, rest sourced from reference TRBV7-2 and TRBJ2-1, is GAGVSQSPSNKVTEKGKDVELRCDPISGHTALYWYRQSLGQGLEFLIYFQGNSAPDKSGLPSDRFSAERTGGSVSTLTIQRTQQEDSAVYLCASSPQGREAYEQFFGPGTRLTVL.